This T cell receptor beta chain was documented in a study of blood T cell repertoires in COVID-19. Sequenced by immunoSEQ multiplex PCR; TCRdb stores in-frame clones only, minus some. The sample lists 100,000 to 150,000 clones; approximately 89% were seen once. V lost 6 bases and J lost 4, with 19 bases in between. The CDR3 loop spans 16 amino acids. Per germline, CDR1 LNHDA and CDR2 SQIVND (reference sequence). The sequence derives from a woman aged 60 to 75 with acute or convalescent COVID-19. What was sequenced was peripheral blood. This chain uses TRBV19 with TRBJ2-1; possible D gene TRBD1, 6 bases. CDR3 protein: CASSPGQPSLYNEQFF. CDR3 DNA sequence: TGTGCCAGTAGCCCTGGACAGCCCAGCCTTTACAATGAGCAGTTCTTC.